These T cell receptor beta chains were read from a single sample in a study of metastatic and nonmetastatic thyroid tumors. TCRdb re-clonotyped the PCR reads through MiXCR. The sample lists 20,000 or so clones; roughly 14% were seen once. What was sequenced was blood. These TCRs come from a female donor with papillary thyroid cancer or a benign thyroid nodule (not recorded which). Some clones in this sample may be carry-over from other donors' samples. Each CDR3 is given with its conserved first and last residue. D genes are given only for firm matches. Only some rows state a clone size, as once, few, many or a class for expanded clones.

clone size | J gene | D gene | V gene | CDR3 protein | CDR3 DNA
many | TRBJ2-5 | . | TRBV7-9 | CASSLGVAGETQYF | TGTGCCAGCAGCTTAGGGGTCGCCGGAGAGACCCAGTACTTC
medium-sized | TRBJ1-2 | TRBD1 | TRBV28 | CASSSGQRADGYTF | TGTGCCAGCAGCTCGGGACAGCGTGCGGATGGCTACACCTTC
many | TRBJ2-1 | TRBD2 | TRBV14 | CASSPGAGVIVFGNEQFF | TGTGCCAGCAGCCCGGGAGCGGGAGTTATAGTCTTCGGGAATGAGCAGTTCTTC
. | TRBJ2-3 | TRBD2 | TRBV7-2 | CASSLPYAAGGTDTQYF | TGTGCCAGCAGCTTACCCTACGCCGCGGGGGGCACAGATACGCAGTATTTT
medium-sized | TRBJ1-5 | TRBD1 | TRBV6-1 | CATHSGQEYQPQHF | TGTGCCACCCACTCGGGACAGGAGTATCAGCCCCAGCATTTT
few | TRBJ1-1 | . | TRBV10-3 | CAISADRRHTEAFF | TGTGCCATCAGTGCAGACAGGCGACACACTGAAGCTTTCTTT
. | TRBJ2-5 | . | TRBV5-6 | CASSFGQLQETQYF | TGTGCCAGCAGCTTCGGACAGCTACAAGAGACCCAGTACTTC
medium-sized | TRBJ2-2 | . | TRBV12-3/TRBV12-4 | CASSQRAGELFF | TGTGCCAGCAGCCAGAGGGCCGGGGAGCTGTTTTTT
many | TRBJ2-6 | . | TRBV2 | CASSDRRSGANVLTF | TGTGCCAGCAGTGACCGCCGCTCTGGGGCCAACGTCCTGACTTTC
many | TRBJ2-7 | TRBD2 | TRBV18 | CASSPGGGGEQYF | TGTGCCAGCTCACCCGGGGGGGGCGGCGAGCAGTACTTC
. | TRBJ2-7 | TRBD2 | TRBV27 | CATSRGLAVSYEQYF | TGTGCCACCAGCAGGGGACTAGCGGTTTCCTACGAGCAGTACTTC
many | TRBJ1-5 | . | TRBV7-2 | CASRRGVNQPQHF | TGTGCCAGCCGTCGGGGAGTCAATCAGCCCCAGCATTTT
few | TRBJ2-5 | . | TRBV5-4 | CASSLGGTWGTQYF | TGTGCCAGCAGCTTGGGGGGGACTTGGGGGACCCAGTACTTC
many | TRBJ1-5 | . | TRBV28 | CASSRDNLSNQPQHF | TGTGCCAGCAGCCGGGACAATCTATCCAATCAGCCCCAGCACTTT
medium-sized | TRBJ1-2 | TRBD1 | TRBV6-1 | CASSDPPGTGESYTF | TGTGCCAGCAGTGATCCCCCCGGGACAGGAGAAAGCTACACCTTC
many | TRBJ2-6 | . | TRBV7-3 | CASSPQGSGANVLTF | TGTGCCAGCAGCCCACAAGGCTCTGGGGCCAACGTCCTGACTTTC
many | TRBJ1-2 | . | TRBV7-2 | CASSPGWVGGYTF | TGTGCCAGCAGCCCAGGGTGGGTTGGAGGCTACACCTTC
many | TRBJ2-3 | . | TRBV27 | CASTDRNTQYF | TGTGCCAGCACCGACCGCAATACGCAGTATTTT
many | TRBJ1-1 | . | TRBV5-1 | CASRWAGVRDTEAFF | TGCGCCAGCAGGTGGGCAGGGGTTCGAGACACTGAAGCTTTCTTT
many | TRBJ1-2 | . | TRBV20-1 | CSAFGTLTYGYTF | TGCAGTGCCTTCGGGACGTTGACCTATGGCTACACCTTC
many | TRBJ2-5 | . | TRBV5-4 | CASSLGGQGRETQYF | TGTGCCAGCAGCTTGGGAGGGCAGGGAAGGGAGACCCAGTACTTC
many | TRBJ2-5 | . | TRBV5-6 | CASSLDIYKGGGTQYF | TGTGCCAGCAGCTTGGACATATATAAGGGAGGGGGGACCCAGTACTTC
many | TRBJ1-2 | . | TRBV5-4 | CASSLAGAVGYGYTF | TGTGCCAGCAGCTTGGCGGGGGCGGTCGGCTATGGCTACACCTTC
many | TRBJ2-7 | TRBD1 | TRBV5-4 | CASSSNTGTGSQEQYF | TGTGCCAGCAGCTCAAACACCGGGACAGGGAGCCAGGAGCAGTACTTC
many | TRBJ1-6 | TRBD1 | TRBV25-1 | CASTLGDRDNSPLHF | TGTGCCAGCACCCTCGGGGACAGAGATAATTCACCCCTCCACTTT
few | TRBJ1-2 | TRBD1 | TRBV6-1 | CASSAGTVYGYTF | TGTGCCAGCAGTGCCGGGACAGTCTATGGCTACACCTTC
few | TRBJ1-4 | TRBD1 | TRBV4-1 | CASSQDHGTGYEKLFF | TGCGCCAGCAGCCAAGATCACGGGACAGGGTATGAAAAACTGTTTTTT
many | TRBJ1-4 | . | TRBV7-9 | CASRRGASEKLFF | TGTGCCAGTAGGCGGGGGGCGAGTGAAAAACTGTTTTTT